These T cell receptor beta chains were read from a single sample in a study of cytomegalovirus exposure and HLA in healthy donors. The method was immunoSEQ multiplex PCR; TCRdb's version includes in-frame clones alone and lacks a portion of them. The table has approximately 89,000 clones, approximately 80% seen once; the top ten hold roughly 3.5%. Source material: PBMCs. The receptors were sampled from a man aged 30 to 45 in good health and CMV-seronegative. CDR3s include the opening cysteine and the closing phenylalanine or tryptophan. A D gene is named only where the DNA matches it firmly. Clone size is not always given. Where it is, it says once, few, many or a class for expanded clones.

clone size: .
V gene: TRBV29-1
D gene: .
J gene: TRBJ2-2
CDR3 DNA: TGCAGCGCCGTTACAGGGACGAACACCGGGGAGCTGTTTTTT
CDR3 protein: CSAVTGTNTGELFF

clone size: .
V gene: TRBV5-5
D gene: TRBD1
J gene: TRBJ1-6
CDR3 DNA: TGTGCCAGCAGCCCACTATGGACAGGGCCGACCTCCTATAATTCACCCCTCCACTTT
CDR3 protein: CASSPLWTGPTSYNSPLHF

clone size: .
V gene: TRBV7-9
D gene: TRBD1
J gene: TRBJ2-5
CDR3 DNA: TGTGCCAGCAGCCAAAGGGGACAGCAAGAGACCCAGTACTTC
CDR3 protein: CASSQRGQQETQYF

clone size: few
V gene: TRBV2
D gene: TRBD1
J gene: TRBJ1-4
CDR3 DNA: TGTGCCAGCAGAGAGAGGACAGGGGTCCATGAAAAACTGTTTTTT
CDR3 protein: CASRERTGVHEKLFF

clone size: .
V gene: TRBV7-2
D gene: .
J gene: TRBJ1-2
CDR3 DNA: TGTGCCAGCAGCTTAAATGCAGGTCTCTATGGCTACACCTTC
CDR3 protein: CASSLNAGLYGYTF

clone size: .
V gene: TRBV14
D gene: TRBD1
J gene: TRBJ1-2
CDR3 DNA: TGTGCCAGCAGCCCAAAACAGGGGTACTATGGCTACACCTTC
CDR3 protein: CASSPKQGYYGYTF

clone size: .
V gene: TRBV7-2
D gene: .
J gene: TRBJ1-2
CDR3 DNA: TGTGCCAGCAGCTTGAGGAGGGAGGGTTACGGCTACACCTTC
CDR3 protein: CASSLRREGYGYTF

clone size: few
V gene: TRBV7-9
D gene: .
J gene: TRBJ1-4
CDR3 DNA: TGTGCCAGCAGCTTAGGGACAGCCCGAGGCGAAAAACTGTTTTTT
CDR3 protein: CASSLGTARGEKLFF

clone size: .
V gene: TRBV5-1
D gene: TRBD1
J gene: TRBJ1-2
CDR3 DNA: TGCGCCAGCAGCCTGGGGGACAGGATCTATGGCTACACCTTC
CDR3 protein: CASSLGDRIYGYTF

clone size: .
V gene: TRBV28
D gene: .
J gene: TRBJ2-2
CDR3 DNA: TGTGCCAGCAGTTTGCCAGGCACCGGGGAGCTGTTTTTT
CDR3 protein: CASSLPGTGELFF